Sequencing of this TCR beta chain was carried out in a study of OX40 agonist ivuxolimab in advanced cancers. Study-level background: The study gave patients intravenous ivuxolimab at 0.01 to 10 mg/kg every 2 weeks. Melanoma, hepatocellular carcinoma, head and neck or renal cell cancer occurred in dose-escalation patients.

The V and J ends lost 2 bases and 2 bases respectively, with 15 bases between them. The CDR3 extends over 16 amino acids. Germline-derived CDR1 and CDR2 are MDHEN and SYDVKM. Using immunoSEQ multiplex PCR, the repertoire was profiled, and TCRdb retains in-frame clones only, with some absent. The repertoire holds 40,000 to 60,000 clones, with approximately 78% as singletons. The TCR originated in an adult with an advanced solid tumor such as melanoma, head and neck, liver or kidney cancer. The material sequenced was CD4+ or CD8+ T cells sorted from blood, taken in a trial of the OX40 agonist ivuxolimab. The rearrangement links TRBV28 to TRBJ1-1, with D possibly being TRBD1 (5 bases). Written as DNA, the CDR3 is TGTGCCAGCAGTTTAGACCGAGGGGCAGTCAACACTGAAGCTTTCTTT. Protein: CASSLDRGAVNTEAFF.